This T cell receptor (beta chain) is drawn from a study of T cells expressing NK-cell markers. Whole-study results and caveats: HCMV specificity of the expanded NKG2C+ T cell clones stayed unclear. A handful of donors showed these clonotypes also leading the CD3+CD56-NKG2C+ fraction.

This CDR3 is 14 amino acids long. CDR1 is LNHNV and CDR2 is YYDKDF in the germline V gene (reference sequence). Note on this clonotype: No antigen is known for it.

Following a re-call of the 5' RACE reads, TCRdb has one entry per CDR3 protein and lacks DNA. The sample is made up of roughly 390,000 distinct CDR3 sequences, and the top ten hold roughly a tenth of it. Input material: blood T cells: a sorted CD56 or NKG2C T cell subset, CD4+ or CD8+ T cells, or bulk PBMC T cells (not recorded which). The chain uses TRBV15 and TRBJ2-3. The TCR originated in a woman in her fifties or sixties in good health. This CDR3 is CATSTGTSTDTQYF.